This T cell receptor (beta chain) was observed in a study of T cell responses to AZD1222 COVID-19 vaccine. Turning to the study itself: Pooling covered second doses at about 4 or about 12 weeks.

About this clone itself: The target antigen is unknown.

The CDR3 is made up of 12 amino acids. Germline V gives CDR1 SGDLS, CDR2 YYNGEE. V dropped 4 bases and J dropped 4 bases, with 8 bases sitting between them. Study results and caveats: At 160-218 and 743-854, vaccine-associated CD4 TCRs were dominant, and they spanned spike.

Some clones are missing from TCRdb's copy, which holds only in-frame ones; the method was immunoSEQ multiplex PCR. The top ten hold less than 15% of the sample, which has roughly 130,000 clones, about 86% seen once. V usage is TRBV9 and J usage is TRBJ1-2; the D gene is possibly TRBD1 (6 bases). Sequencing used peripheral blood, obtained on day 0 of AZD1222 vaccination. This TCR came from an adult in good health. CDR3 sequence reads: CASSSQGYGYTF. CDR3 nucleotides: TGTGCCAGCAGCTCACAGGGCTATGGCTACACCTTC.